Sequencing of this TCR beta chain was carried out in a study of control samples from healthy donors and cancer patients. Data came from immunoSEQ multiplex PCR; TCRdb stores just in-frame clones and leaves some out. The repertoire holds approximately 130,000 clones, with roughly 90% as singletons. This clone was observed once. With 4 bases removed from V and 3 bases from J, the gap between germline ends came to 6 bases. Looked up from germline, CDR1 is SQVTM and CDR2 is ANQGSEA. The CDR3 runs 11 residues. Source material: blood. This chain uses TRBV29-1 with TRBJ1-2; D is uncertain. This receptor was taken from a middle-aged man in good health. The CDR3 coding sequence is TGCAGCGTTGCGCGTGACTATGGCTACACCTTC. This codes for CSVARDYGYTF.